The 26 T cell receptor beta chains reported below all come from one sample, sequenced in a study of blood T cell repertoires in COVID-19. The repertoire was sequenced with immunoSEQ multiplex PCR; TCRdb's copy has only in-frame clones and lacks some. The sample contains over 150,000 clones, over 65% of which appear only once. Material for sequencing was peripheral blood. Receptor source: a man aged 80 or over with acute or convalescent COVID-19.

The sample holds a few counts of this clone. CDR3 nucleotides: TGTGCCAGCAGCCAGGACAGGGGAGTAGGGCAGTACTTC. This encodes CASSQDRGVGQYF. The V gene is TRBV7-8, the J gene TRBJ2-7; 9 nucleotides align to TRBD1. CDR1 is SGHVS and CDR2 is FQNEAQ in the germline V gene. After removal of 5 bases from V and 9 bases from J, the junction contained 8 bases not matched to a gene. The CDR3 spans 13 residues.

The chain is built from TRBV10-3 and TRBJ2-5; D is unclear. Trimming left V 3 bases short and J 1 base short, with 9 bases between. The CDR3 has 14 residues. CDR1 ENHRY and CDR2 SYGVKD come from the germline V gene. CDR3 sequence reads: CAISDYNFQETQYF. CDR3 bases: TGTGCCATCAGTGACTATAACTTCCAAGAGACCCAGTACTTC.

The chain employs TRBV5-1 and TRBJ2-2; a possible D gene is TRBD2 (6 bases). V dropped 3 bases and J dropped 2 bases, with 17 bases sitting between them. The CDR3 contains 17 residues. From germline, CDR1 is SGHRS and CDR2 YFSETQ. The CDR3 DNA reads as TGCGCCAGCAGCTCCCTCCCGCCCGGGAGTAACACCGGGGAGCTGTTTTTT. This sequence encodes CASSSLPPGSNTGELFF.

The genes are TRBV11-3 and TRBJ2-7; tentative D call: TRBD2 (6 bases). Trimming removed 5 bases from V and 1 base from J, with 21 bases in between. The CDR3 has 17 amino acids. Germline CDR1 reads SGHNT; CDR2 reads YENEEA. The chain's CDR3 is CASSHNGWRGGSYEQYF. The CDR3 DNA sequence: TGTGCCAGCAGCCACAATGGGTGGCGGGGAGGATCCTACGAGCAGTACTTC.

This chain uses TRBV7-9 with TRBJ1-5, with D hard to call. The CDR3 loop spans 13 amino acids. Germline-derived CDR1 and CDR2 are SEHNR and FQNEAQ (reference sequence). Trimming took off 7 bases at V and 9 bases at J, with 16 bases between the two ends. DNA for the CDR3: TGTGCCAGCACCTCTAGCGTTGGGAGGCCCCAGCATTTT. Its protein is CASTSSVGRPQHF.

The CDR3 here is CASSQETDSPNEKLFF. CDR3 bases: TGTGCCAGCAGCCAAGAGACGGACAGCCCTAATGAAAAACTGTTTTTT. The J gene is TRBJ1-4, the V gene TRBV4-2; TRBD1 is a possible D gene (6 bases). The CDR3 runs to 16 residues. Germline V CDR1 and CDR2: LGHNA, YNFKEQ. The V gene lost 0 bases and the J gene lost 3 bases, with 11 bases spanning the gap.

The chain recombines TRBV11-1 with TRBJ1-1, with no clear D. CDR1 and CDR2 (germline): SGHAT, FQDESV (reference sequence). CDR3 length equals 13 residues. Trimming stripped 7 bases from V and 1 base from J, with 10 bases between. CDR3 loop: CASIRSGNTEAFF. Written as DNA, the CDR3 is TGTGCCAGCATCCGTTCGGGGAACACTGAAGCTTTCTTT.

This clone was seen only a few times. The chain employs TRBV6-5 and TRBJ1-1; D is uncertain. Trimming stripped 6 bases from V and 8 bases from J, with 10 bases between. The CDR3 is 11 amino acids. CDR1 and CDR2 from the germline V gene are MNHEY and SVGAGI. The CDR3 spells CASRGRYEAFF. The CDR3 DNA reads TGTGCCAGCAGGGGGAGATACGAAGCTTTCTTT.

This clone was recorded a few times. The rearrangement joins TRBV6-5 to TRBJ1-2; D may be TRBD1 (6 bases). CDR3 length: 14 residues. V lost 6 bases and J 7 bases, leaving 18 bases between the germline ends. The germline V gene encodes CDR1 MNHEY and CDR2 SVGAGI. CDR3 region: CASRRSGQPAGYTF. The DNA of the CDR3 is TGTGCCAGCAGGCGGTCAGGACAGCCCGCTGGCTACACCTTC.

The J gene is TRBJ1-4, the V gene TRBV2; D is unclear. The V gene lost 7 bases and the J gene lost 7 bases, with 22 bases spanning the gap. The germline V gene has CDR1 SNHLY and CDR2 FYNNEI. The CDR3 runs to 16 residues. The CDR3 sequence: CASTKGMGLEVEKLFF. CDR3 nucleotide sequence: TGTGCCAGCACTAAAGGAATGGGTCTAGAGGTTGAAAAACTGTTTTTT.

This clone was detected once. This rearrangement joins TRBV6-5 to TRBJ1-4; tentatively, D is TRBD1 (5 bases). Germline CDR1 is MNHEY and CDR2 is SVGAGI. The V end lost 6 bases, the J end lost 8 bases, and 16 bases lay between the germline ends. The length of the CDR3 is 14 residues. The CDR3 loop reads CASSPGGGEEKLFF. DNA of the CDR3: TGTGCCAGCAGCCCGGGGGGGGGTGAAGAAAAACTGTTTTTT.

The chain recombines TRBV19 with TRBJ2-3; D is possibly TRBD2 (6 bases). Germline V CDR1 and CDR2: LNHDA, SQIVND (reference sequence). The V end was cut by 8 bases, the J end by 2 bases, with 14 bases between. The CDR3 extends over 14 amino acids. DNA of the CDR3: TGTGCCAGTTCTCGGGAGTTAACCACAGATACGCAGTATTTT. It yields the protein CASSRELTTDTQYF. Variable domain in full (rest from reference TRBV19 and TRBJ2-3): DGGITQSPKYLFRKEGQNVTLSCEQNLNHDAMYWYRQDPGQGLRLIYYSQIVNDFQKGDIAEGYSVSREKKESFPLTVTSAQKNPTAFYLCASSRELTTDTQYFGPGTRLTVL.

The J gene is TRBJ2-5, the V gene TRBV24-1, with unresolved D. The CDR3 is 14 residues long. Trimming pared 3 bases from V and 7 bases from J, leaving 14 bases between. Germline lookup yields CDR1 KGHDR and CDR2 SFDVKD. The DNA of the CDR3 is TGTGCCACCAGTGATAGGTACAGTGAAGGGACCCAGTACTTC. Its protein is CATSDRYSEGTQYF.

The V gene is TRBV7-2, the J gene TRBJ2-7; 13 bases agree with TRBD2. In germline, CDR1 is SGHTA, CDR2 FQGNSA. The CDR3 runs to 16 residues. The junction had 4 bases not matched to a gene; V was cut back by 2 bases and J by 3 bases. Here the CDR3 reads CASSLPGLAGDYEQYF. The CDR3 region has the DNA TGTGCCAGCAGCTTACCAGGACTAGCGGGGGACTACGAGCAGTACTTC.

This chain connects TRBV4-2 to TRBJ2-1; 9 nucleotides agree with TRBD2. The CDR3 consists of 16 residues. The germline CDR1 and CDR2 sequences are LGHNA and YNFKEQ. The V gene end was trimmed by 1 base and the J gene end by 0 bases; junction bases not matched to a gene: 1. CDR3 nucleotides: TGTGCCAGCAGCCAAGGAGCGGGGGGCTCCTACAATGAGCAGTTCTTC. It translates to CASSQGAGGSYNEQFF.

The chain employs TRBV5-6 and TRBJ2-1, with D uncertain. The CDR3 runs to 16 residues. Looked up from germline, CDR1 is SGHDT and CDR2 is YYEEEE. V was trimmed by 0 bases and J by 0 bases, leaving 10 bases between them. CDR3 nucleotide sequence: TGTGCCAGCAGCTTGGCCAGGCAAAGCTCCTACAATGAGCAGTTCTTC. Translation gives CASSLARQSSYNEQFF.

The chain employs TRBV7-2 and TRBJ1-5; a weak D match, TRBD1 (5 bases). V was trimmed by 3 bases and J by 4 bases, leaving 10 bases between them. This CDR3 contains 14 residues. Germline-derived CDR1 and CDR2 are SGHTA and FQGNSA. The CDR3 bases are TGTGCCAGCAGCTTCGACAGACAGAATCAGCCCCAGCATTTT. This gives the protein CASSFDRQNQPQHF.

The gene calls are TRBV16 and TRBJ1-1; tentative D call: TRBD1 (5 bases). The CDR3 consists of 15 residues. V was clipped by 0 bases and J by 4 bases, with 12 bases between them. Germline V gene lookup returns CDR1 KGHSY and CDR2 FQNENV. In DNA form, the CDR3 reads TGTGCCAGCAGCCAATCGGGGCAAGTAGGCACTGAAGCTTTCTTT. Its protein is CASSQSGQVGTEAFF.

The J gene is TRBJ1-1, the V gene TRBV5-5; D remains unclear. Between the trimmed V and J ends, which lost 0 bases and 0 bases, there was a span of 9 bases. The germline CDR1 and CDR2 sequences are SGHKS and YYEKEE (reference sequence). The CDR3 extends over 15 amino acids. CDR3 in amino acids: CASSLVGRMNTEAFF. The CDR3 DNA is TGTGCCAGCAGCTTGGTGGGCAGAATGAACACTGAAGCTTTCTTT.

Comment on this clone: At the DNA level, this CDR3 is encoded by other sequences in the same sample as well. V is TRBV5-1 and J is TRBJ1-1; 9 positions agree with TRBD1. Trimming cost V 3 bases and J 5 bases; bases outside gene matches: 8. Germline V CDR1 and CDR2: SGHRS, YFSETQ. The CDR3 runs 15 residues. DNA of the CDR3: TGCGCCAGCAGCTCACCCGACAGGGGGGGGACTGAAGCTTTCTTT. It codes for CASSSPDRGGTEAFF.

This chain connects TRBV6-5 to TRBJ1-1, with 7 bases identical to TRBD1. The CDR3 sequence is 13 residues long. After removal of 6 bases from V and 5 bases from J, the junction contained 6 bases not matched to a gene. Germline CDR1 reads MNHEY; CDR2 reads SVGAGI. In nucleotides, the CDR3 is TGTGCCAGCAGCCAGGGACAGCTAACTGAAGCTTTCTTT. Translating gives CASSQGQLTEAFF.

The rearrangement links TRBV5-4 to TRBJ2-7; TRBD1 is a possible D gene (5 bases). V was trimmed by 1 base and J by 7 bases, leaving 9 bases between them. The germline V gene encodes CDR1 SGHNT and CDR2 YYREEE (reference sequence). The CDR3 consists of 12 residues. Here the CDR3 DNA reads TGTGCCAGCAGCTTGCAGGGCGGAGAGCAGTACTTC. Protein: CASSLQGGEQYF. The full variable domain, in which reference TRBV5-4 and TRBJ2-7 provide the parts outside the CDR3, is ETGVTQSPTHLIKTRGQQVTLRCSSQSGHNTVSWYQQALGQGPQFIFQYYREEENGRGNFPPRFSGLQFPNYSSELNVNALELDDSALYLCASSLQGGEQYFGPGTRLTVT.

The V call is TRBV18, the J call TRBJ1-3; a possible D gene is TRBD1 (5 bases). Germline V lookup: CDR1 KGHSH, CDR2 LQKENI. The CDR3 is made up of 15 amino acids. Trimming took off 5 bases at V and 3 bases at J, with 14 bases between the two ends. In DNA, the CDR3 is TGTGCCAGCTCAGGAAGACAGTTTATTGGAAACACCATATATTTT. Amino acids: CASSGRQFIGNTIYF.

J is TRBJ2-7 and V is TRBV5-4; 8 bases line up with TRBD1. CDR1 is SGHNT, CDR2 YYREEE, per germline (reference sequence). V dropped 0 bases and J dropped 3; count of bases not matched to a gene: 11. The CDR3 has 17 residues. The CDR3 region has the DNA TGTGCCAGCAGCTTGGACCAGGGGGCATTCCCCTACTACGAGCAGTACGTC. It translates to CASSLDQGAFPYYEQYV.

The rearrangement uses TRBV28 and TRBJ2-4, with 8 bases aligning to TRBD1. From germline, CDR1 is MDHEN and CDR2 SYDVKM. This CDR3 spans 13 amino acids. The junction had 8 bases not matched to a gene; V was cut back by 4 bases and J by 12 bases. In nucleotides, the CDR3 is TGTGCCAGCAGTTCAGGACAGGGAGAGGCTCAGTACTTC. Protein: CASSSGQGEAQYF.

The rearrangement links TRBV7-9 to TRBJ2-1, with D tentatively TRBD1 (5 bases). The CDR3 contains 13 residues. With 3 bases removed from V and 5 bases from J, the gap between germline ends came to 8 bases. The germline gives CDR1 SEHNR, CDR2 FQNEAQ (reference sequence). The chain's CDR3 is CASSFAGNNEQFF. Here the CDR3 DNA reads TGTGCCAGCAGCTTCGCAGGGAACAATGAGCAGTTCTTC. The full variable domain, rest sourced from reference TRBV7-9 and TRBJ2-1, is DTGVSQNPRHKITKRGQNVTFRCDPISEHNRLYWYRQTLGQGPEFLTYFQNEAQLEKSRLLSDRFSAERPKGSFSTLEIQRTEQGDSAMYLCASSFAGNNEQFFGPGTRLTVL.